The 21 T cell receptor beta chains below come from one sample, sequenced in a study of cytotoxic CD8 clonotypes in ibrutinib-treated CLL. Measured with immunoSEQ multiplex PCR; TCRdb has only the in-frame clones, and not every one. Of around 310,000 clones in the sample, almost 80% were seen once. The material was PBMCs, obtained before ibrutinib treatment. These receptors were taken from a human donor with chronic lymphocytic leukemia.

CDR3 sequence reads: CASTLTGGRPLEGNEQFF. CDR3 in DNA: TGTGCCAGCACCCTAACGGGCGGGAGGCCCCTTGAGGGCAATGAGCAGTTCTTC. The gene calls are TRBV7-2 and TRBJ2-1, with TRBD2 identical over 8 bases. Germline V lookup: CDR1 SGHTA, CDR2 FQGNSA. V shed 7 bases and J 6 bases; nucleotides not matched to a gene: 20. This CDR3 is built from 18 residues.

The chain combines TRBV7-2 with TRBJ1-2; D not certain. Germline V lookup: CDR1 SGHTA, CDR2 FQGNSA. V gave up 1 base and J gave up 1 base, with 10 bases separating them. The CDR3 runs to 15 residues. In nucleotides, the CDR3 is TGTGCCAGCAGCTTAGTCGGCGACGGTAACTATGGCTACACCTTC. As protein: CASSLVGDGNYGYTF.

The chain employs TRBV10-3 and TRBJ2-5; no clear D gene. The CDR3 is 12 amino acids. V dropped 6 bases and J dropped 3 bases, with 8 bases sitting between them. CDR1 and CDR2 (germline): ENHRY, SYGVKD. Here the CDR3 DNA reads TGTGCCATCAGGGAAGGAGAAGAGACCCAGTACTTC. Protein product: CAIREGEETQYF.

V is TRBV5-1 and J is TRBJ1-1; a possible D gene is TRBD1 (6 bases). V lost 6 bases to trimming and J lost 0 bases, with 18 bases between them. The CDR3 covers 16 residues. CDR1 and CDR2 from the germline V gene are SGHRS and YFSETQ. This chain's CDR3 is CASNQGTGIMNTEAFF. Written as DNA, the CDR3 is TGCGCCAGCAATCAGGGGACGGGAATCATGAACACTGAAGCTTTCTTT.

This chain connects TRBV11-3 to TRBJ2-3; 11 positions agree with TRBD2. CDR3 length: 20 residues. After removal of 2 bases from V and 0 bases from J, the junction contained 13 bases not matched to a gene. Germline CDR1 is SGHNT and CDR2 is YENEEA. DNA of the CDR3: TGTGCCAGCAGCTTATATGTGCGCACTAGCGGGAGAGATAGCACAGATACGCAGTATTTT. Translated, it gives CASSLYVRTSGRDSTDTQYF.

This clone has a handful of counts. CDR3 residues: CASGVGGRRIQETQYF. In DNA, the CDR3 is TGTGCCAGCGGGGTGGGCGGGAGGCGGATCCAAGAGACCCAGTACTTC. V gene TRBV27 combines with J gene TRBJ2-5, with TRBD2 matching 8 bases. Unmatched junction bases numbered 12, after V lost 8 bases and J lost 1 base. There are 16 residues in the CDR3. Germline CDR1 MNHEY, CDR2 SMNVEV (reference sequence).

The J gene is TRBJ1-6, the V gene TRBV27; D not resolved. The CDR3 extends over 12 amino acids. Trimming removed 5 bases from V and 8 bases from J, with 7 bases in between. Germline values: CDR1 MNHEY, CDR2 SMNVEV (reference sequence). The CDR3 DNA is TGTGCCAGCAGTCTGAGGGATTCACCCCTCCACTTT. Translating it yields CASSLRDSPLHF.

The V and J genes are TRBV30 and TRBJ1-6; the D is unclear. CDR1 and CDR2 from the germline V gene are GTSNPN and SVGIG (reference sequence). This CDR3 is 13 amino acids long. Trimming took off 0 bases at V and 7 bases at J, with 7 bases between the two ends. The CDR3 DNA sequence: TGTGCCTGGAGTGTCTCGGGGAATTCACCCCTCCACTTT. It specifies CAWSVSGNSPLHF. Looking up the rest from reference TRBV30 and TRBJ1-6 gives the full variable domain: SQTIHQWPATLVQPVGSPLSLECTVEGTSNPNLYWYRQAAGRGLQLLFYSVGIGQISSEVPQNLSASRPQDRQFILSSKKLLLSDSGFYLCAWSVSGNSPLHFGNGTRLTVT.

This clone has a handful of counts. This chain uses TRBV25-1 with TRBJ2-4; TRBD2 matches 8 bases. The V gene's germline CDR1 is MGHDK and CDR2 SYGVNS. The CDR3 spans 16 residues. V was clipped by 1 base and J by 8 bases; unmatched bases: 10. CDR3 sequence reads: CASSELNGRAPDIQYF. Here the CDR3 DNA reads TGTGCCAGCAGTGAATTGAACGGGAGGGCCCCGGACATTCAGTACTTC.

The chain recombines TRBV7-2 with TRBJ2-1; the D gene is possibly TRBD2 (6 bases). Germline values: CDR1 SGHTA, CDR2 FQGNSA. The CDR3 loop spans 16 amino acids. V was clipped by 1 base and J by 0 bases, with 10 bases between them. The CDR3 nucleotides are TGTGCCAGCAGCTTAGGGGTAGCGGTCTCCTACAATGAGCAGTTCTTC. As protein: CASSLGVAVSYNEQFF.

This clone came up once. This chain joins TRBV7-9 and TRBJ2-7; D uncertain. V was clipped by 0 bases and J by 6 bases, with 18 bases between them. The CDR3 has 16 amino acids. Germline values: CDR1 SEHNR, CDR2 FQNEAQ (reference sequence). DNA of the CDR3: TGTGCCAGCAGCTTAGCAGCAAGCCTGCCGGTGGGCGAGCAGTACTTC. Translation: CASSLAASLPVGEQYF.

The genes are TRBV5-4 and TRBJ2-1; D gene unclear. Trimming stripped 4 bases from V and 9 bases from J, with 8 bases between. The CDR3 loop spans 11 amino acids. Germline V gene lookup returns CDR1 SGHNT and CDR2 YYREEE (reference sequence). CDR3 DNA: TGTGCCAGCAGCAACCGGAGTGAGCAGTTCTTC. It is translated as CASSNRSEQFF.

This clone was seen only once. V gene TRBV12-2 combines with J gene TRBJ1-1; TRBD1, the table's D call, was not compared with the DNA. TRBV12-2 is listed as a pseudogene. The CDR3 totals 14 residues. The CDR3 sequence is CASRDDSMNTEAFF. The CDR3 DNA follows: TGTGCAAGTCGCGATGACAGCATGAACACTGAAGCTTTCTTT.

The CDR3 DNA sequence: TGCAGCGTTGAGCTCCACCCCTCCTCCTACACCTTC. It encodes CSVELHPSSYTF. This chain connects TRBV29-1 to TRBJ1-2; D remains unclear. Trimming pared 3 bases from V and 10 bases from J, leaving 15 bases between. CDR3 length equals 12 residues. In germline, CDR1 is SQVTM, CDR2 ANQGSEA.

The chain uses TRBV25-1 and TRBJ2-7, with D maybe TRBD1 (7 bases). CDR3 length: 14 amino acids. Deletions cut 4 bases from V and 2 bases from J, with 12 bases between. Germline V gene sequence: CDR1 MGHDK, CDR2 SYGVNS. In DNA, the CDR3 is TGTGCCAGCAGTGCCAGGGGGGCAACCTACGAGCAGTACTTC. This gives the protein CASSARGATYEQYF.

The genes are TRBV27 and TRBJ2-7; a possible D gene is TRBD2 (5 bases). Germline CDR1 is MNHEY and CDR2 is SMNVEV (reference sequence). V was pared by 3 bases and J by 5 bases, with 11 bases between. The CDR3 is 13 amino acids. CDR3 in amino acids: CASSFGRTNEQYF. The DNA for the CDR3 is TGTGCCAGCAGTTTTGGGAGAACCAACGAGCAGTACTTC.

The rearrangement joins TRBV4-2 to TRBJ1-5; D might be TRBD1 (5 bases). The CDR3 has 18 residues. CDR1 is LGHNA, CDR2 YNFKEQ, per germline. V was shortened by 4 bases and J by 0 bases, with 19 bases between the two germline ends. CDR3 sequence: CASSRRDPRTDSNQPQHF. Here the CDR3 DNA reads TGTGCCAGCAGCCGCCGGGACCCCCGAACGGATAGCAATCAGCCCCAGCATTTT.

This clone was recorded once. The rearrangement joins TRBV10-3 to TRBJ2-7, with D tentatively TRBD1 (5 bases). Germline values: CDR1 ENHRY, CDR2 SYGVKD. There are 14 residues in the CDR3. Trimming removed 4 bases at V and 3 bases at J, with 13 bases between. The chain's CDR3 is CAISGGRDNYEQYF. In DNA form, the CDR3 reads TGTGCCATCAGTGGGGGCAGAGACAACTACGAGCAGTACTTC.

V usage is TRBV6-6 and J usage is TRBJ1-1; D gene uncertain. The V gene's germline CDR1 is MNHNY and CDR2 SVGAGI (reference sequence). The CDR3 has 14 amino acids. The V end was cut by 0 bases, the J end by 4 bases, with 9 bases between. The CDR3 sequence: CASSYSGVSTEAFF. CDR3 nucleotides: TGTGCCAGCAGTTACTCCGGGGTCAGCACTGAAGCTTTCTTT.

V and J are TRBV15 and TRBJ1-5; no clear D. CDR3 length equals 14 residues. From germline, CDR1 is LNHNV and CDR2 YYDKDF (reference sequence). Deletions cut 0 bases from V and 5 bases from J, with 8 bases between. The CDR3 loop reads CATSRDRFDQPQHF. The CDR3 coding sequence is TGTGCCACCAGCAGAGACAGGTTCGATCAGCCCCAGCATTTT.

The V call is TRBV10-2, the J call TRBJ1-5, with 7 bases lining up with TRBD1. V lost 4 bases to trimming and J lost 2 bases; unmatched junction nucleotides: 2. This CDR3 contains 14 residues. From germline, CDR1 is WSHSY and CDR2 SAAADI. The CDR3 loop reads CASSGGTGNQPQHF. In DNA, the CDR3 is TGCGCCAGCAGTGGTGGGACAGGCAATCAGCCCCAGCATTTT.